The entry that follows covers one TCR beta chain sequence. TCR beta libraries were built from RNA through three nested multiplex PCR rounds using modified ARM-PCR. Input was approximately 0.48 ug total RNA, reverse-transcribed with a C-beta primer. A single record per CDR3 protein comes from TCRdb applying MiXCR to the multiplex PCR reads. The repertoire consists of about 13,000 distinct CDR3 sequences, with approximately 68% occurring once and the leading ten covering 29%. This sample is drawn from a study of tumor-infiltrating lymphocytes in glioblastoma multiforme. Germline CDR1 and CDR2: MGHRA and YSYEKL. V shed 1 base, J shed 5 bases, and the junction held 3 bases outside the gene matches. The CDR3 extends over 15 amino acids.

The chain employs TRBV4-1 and TRBJ1-1, with TRBD1 matching 11 bases. The sequencing sample was made of brain tumor tissue. This receptor was identified in a male donor with glioblastoma. CDR3 sequence: CASSQVGTGGTEAFF. In DNA, the CDR3 is TGCGCCAGCAGCCAAGTCGGGACAGGGGGTACTGAAGCTTTCTTT.